This T cell receptor beta chain was sequenced during a study of T-cell reconstitution after alpha-beta-depleted transplantation in children (dated by TCRdb to about 2016). With regard to the full study: Using TCR repertoire profiling, the study quantitatively followed how T-cell immune reconstitution unfolded in children after TCRalphabeta/CD19-depleted allogeneic hematopoietic cell transplantation. Points the paper makes about the study in general: In some patients, high TCRbeta diversity at day 60 was attributed to recipient T cells and intrathymic progenitors that had survived conditioning. Hyperexpanded clone frequencies declined over subsequent months; after one year, T-cell counts and TCRbeta diversity were mostly attributed to newly produced T cells. The apparently early recovery of alphabetaT-cell counts about two months after transplant reportedly depended on only several hundred rapidly expanded clones that came from non-depleted graft cells.

Explained via the paper, the treatment or condition label denotes: allogeneic hematopoietic cell transplantation with graft depleted of TCRalphabeta T cells and CD19 B cells. The transplant recipients were children given TCRalphabeta/CD19-depleted allogeneic hematopoietic cell grafts. The library was obtained by PCR. The sequencer listed for this sample is Illumina HiSeq 2500. Molecular barcoding was employed in the preparation of TCR libraries, with unique molecular identifiers being used to normalize TCRbeta repertoire quantification. In-frame beta chains were kept once TCRdb had trimmed the public reads at Q25 with fastp and called clones with MiXCR. Identical CDR3 proteins give one entry, which carries the most common genes and DNA. In all, the sample holds about 300,000 distinct CDR3 sequences, and around 9.1% of those were seen once. The top ten constitute less than 9% of the sample. This clonotype was seen at least ten times. No antigen is known for it. No quality values exist for individual bases; no much larger clone is one base distant.

Reading the germline V gene gives CDR1 SGHTA and CDR2 FQGNSA. Germline trimming: 1 base from V, 13 bases from J; junction bases outside gene matches: 3. Including cysteine and phenylalanine, the CDR3 has 11 amino acids. This entry keeps only the CDR3 DNA: 33 bases, framed from base 1. The sample consisted of PBMCs, taken before TCRalphabeta/CD19-depleted stem cell transplant. The receptor was derived from a boy in the first two years of life with acute myeloid leukemia, due to receive a stem cell transplant. This receptor chain uses TRBV7-2 and TRBJ1-2; TRBD1 fits 7 bases in the junction. In nucleotides, the sequence is TGTGCCAGCAGCTTAGGGGACAGTTTCACCTTC. It specifies CASSLGDSFTF.